One T cell receptor (beta chain) is described in this entry. This clone was recorded only once. Its antigen is unknown. No per-base quality is available; no much larger clone lies one base away. Sequences SGHVS (CDR1) and FQNEAQ (CDR2) are obtained from the germline V gene. The cysteine opens and the phenylalanine closes a CDR3 of 15 amino acids. The DNA shown is the 45-base CDR3, in frame from base 1. V drops 1 base and J drops 6 bases, leaving 13 bases in between. The trial excluded patients who had a history of autoimmune disease or were on systemic immunosuppression. Peripheral blood for TCR sequencing was drawn from every dose cohort at baseline, at cycle 4 day 1 and at cycle 7 day 1. Samples came from an open-label, multicenter, first-in-human phase I dose-escalation trial of ivuxolimab. Adults with locally advanced or metastatic melanoma, renal cell, hepatocellular, or head and neck squamous cell carcinoma were enrolled in the trial. Before TCR sequencing, CD4+ and CD8+ T cells were separately sorted from peripheral blood.

The entry originates in a study of OX40 agonist ivuxolimab in advanced cancers. As for the study more broadly: The costimulatory receptor OX40 (CD134) was targeted by ivuxolimab, a fully human IgG2 agonistic monoclonal antibody. Partial responses were achieved by three dose-escalation patients, of whom one had hepatocellular carcinoma and two had cutaneous melanoma. The purpose of peripheral TCRbeta sequencing was to test whether ivuxolimab changed TCR sequence diversity and led to clonal T-cell expansion. In the dose-escalation cohort, 70% to 85% of patients were male, and the mean age was around 60 years, with a range of roughly 23 to 85. Prior anti-PD-1, anti-PD-L1 or anti-CTLA-4 therapy was permitted, and approximately 40% of dose-escalation patients had received checkpoint inhibitors. The monotherapy dose-escalation portion (N ≈ 57 patients) of the phase I ivuxolimab trial is reported in the paper. Intravenous ivuxolimab was administered to patients every 2 weeks at six dose levels: 0.01, 0.1, 0.3, 1.5, 3 and 10 mg/kg. Among the roughly 54 dose-escalation patients, about 19 had hepatocellular carcinoma, 15 or so melanoma, 9 renal cell carcinoma and 9 head and neck cancer. Broader findings and caveats from the paper: The antigen specificity of the peripheral T cells that underwent clonal expansion was not determined. After ivuxolimab, expanded clones were on average more numerous among CD8+ T cells than among CD4+ T cells. Clonal expansion of both CD4+ and CD8+ blood T cells was observed from baseline to week 6 at doses 0.1 to 3.0 mg/kg. Low levels of normalized T-cell clonal expansion were also seen in some patients who did not respond. In the 0.1-3.0 mg/kg groups, partial responders were among the patients with the lowest normalized peripheral clonal expansion, particularly in CD8+ T cells.

Genomic DNA was isolated from the sorted cells so that the TCRbeta CDR3 region could be sequenced. The immunoSEQ Assay was used for sequencing of TCRbeta CDR3 regions. The source is immuneACCESS, and TCRdb retained only in-frame sequences with V and J called. Part of the clones is not carried over; for the studies checked, unresolved V genes explain less than half of this, and the remainder is unexplained. The sample yields roughly 56,000 clones; about 85% were counted once. The ten largest account for roughly 4.5% of the sample. The sequences come from CD4+ or CD8+ T cells sorted from blood, collected in a trial of the OX40 agonist ivuxolimab. This sequence originates from an adult with an advanced solid tumor such as melanoma, head and neck, liver or kidney cancer. The V gene is TRBV7-8 and the J gene is TRBJ2-4, with an unclear D gene assignment. CDR3 region: CASSLGLTDLNIQYF. The DNA is as follows: TGTGCCAGCAGCTTAGGTCTCACAGACCTAAACATTCAGTACTTC.